One sample yielded the 9 T cell receptor beta chains listed below, sequenced in a study of memory CD4+ T cells and cytomegalovirus serostatus. The sort gate was single viable CD3+CD4+CD8-CD45RO+ cells for memory CD4+ T cells. Repertoires were generated with immunoSEQ multiplex PCR, while TCRdb's copy carries only in-frame clones and drops some. Of over 75,000 clones detected, over 70% appear once; the ten largest clones hold roughly 4%. Source material: memory CD4+ T cells from blood. The receptors were gathered from an adult in good health and CMV-seropositive.

The chain carries TRBV6-5 and TRBJ1-5, with D uncertain. Germline V gene lookup returns CDR1 MNHEY and CDR2 SVGAGI. This CDR3 has 13 residues. V was clipped by 4 bases and J by 4 bases, with 8 bases between them. The CDR3 sequence is CASSSPANQPQHF. The CDR3, as DNA: TGTGCCAGCAGTTCCCCAGCTAATCAGCCCCAGCATTTT.

The V gene is TRBV11-2, the J gene TRBJ2-2, with D perhaps being TRBD1 or TRBD2 (5 bases each). The CDR3 covers 15 residues. V was trimmed by 6 bases and J by 10 bases, leaving 21 bases between them. The germline V gene has CDR1 SGHAT and CDR2 FQNNGV. The CDR3 protein is CASRPPGHSSAELFF. In nucleotides, the CDR3 is TGTGCCAGCAGGCCCCCGGGGCACTCGAGCGCGGAGCTGTTTTTT.

V usage is TRBV5-1 and J usage is TRBJ2-1; 8 bases are a match to TRBD1. V lost 4 bases to trimming and J lost 8 bases; unmatched junction nucleotides: 17. Per the germline V gene, CDR1 is SGHRS and CDR2 is YFSETQ. This CDR3 has 17 amino acids. The DNA for the CDR3 is TGCGCCAGCAGCCCCGGGACAGGCCTACTCGGCGGCCATGAGCAGTTCTTC. Translation: CASSPGTGLLGGHEQFF.

This chain joins TRBV18 and TRBJ1-3, with TRBD1 identical over 8 bases. This CDR3 has 16 amino acids. Trimming cost V 3 bases and J 0 bases; bases outside gene matches: 4. Germline-derived CDR1 and CDR2 are KGHSH and LQKENI. The CDR3 here is CASSPTGGPSGNTIYF. The CDR3 nucleotides are TGTGCCAGCTCACCCACAGGGGGACCCTCTGGAAACACCATATATTTT.

The chain employs TRBV7-9 and TRBJ2-2; 10 bases match TRBD1. This CDR3 is 13 amino acids long. Per the germline V gene, CDR1 is SEHNR and CDR2 is FQNEAQ (reference sequence). The CDR3 bases are TGTACCTCCGGGACAGGGGACACCGGGGAGCTGTTTTTT. It specifies CTSGTGDTGELFF.

The chain combines TRBV28 with TRBJ1-3, with D perhaps TRBD1 (5 bases). V lost 6 bases to trimming and J lost 4 bases, with 16 bases between them. Germline CDR1 reads MDHEN; CDR2 reads SYDVKM. The CDR3 is made up of 15 amino acids. The CDR3 is CASRLPGTIGNTIYF. The DNA of the CDR3 is TGTGCCAGCAGACTACCCGGGACGATCGGAAACACCATATATTTT. Based on the CDR3 plus reference TRBV28 and TRBJ1-3, the full variable domain is DVKVTQSSRYLVKRTGEKVFLECVQDMDHENMFWYRQDPGLGLRLIYFSYDVKMKEKGDIPEGYSVSREKKERFSLILESASTNQTSMYLCASRLPGTIGNTIYFGEGSWLTVV.

The chain links TRBV6-1 to TRBJ2-7; D gene ambiguous. The CDR3 length is 15 residues. Per germline, CDR1 MNHNS and CDR2 SASEGT. V was trimmed by 3 bases and J by 3 bases, leaving 15 bases between them. The CDR3 spells CASSDRFASSYEQYF. CDR3 coding DNA: TGTGCCAGCAGTGATCGCTTCGCCAGTAGCTACGAGCAGTACTTC.

The chain employs TRBV27 and TRBJ2-6, with D uncertain. Trimming took 2 bases from V and 0 from J, leaving 2 bases between them. This CDR3 has 14 amino acids. Germline lookup yields CDR1 MNHEY and CDR2 SMNVEV (reference sequence). CDR3: CASSLSSGANVLTF. In nucleotides, the CDR3 is TGTGCCAGCAGTTTAAGCTCTGGGGCCAACGTCCTGACTTTC.

V gene TRBV6-1 combines with J gene TRBJ2-7, with D unclear. CDR3 length equals 12 residues. From germline, CDR1 is MNHNS and CDR2 SASEGT. The V end lost 10 bases, the J end lost 2 bases, and 12 bases lay between the germline ends. The CDR3 bases are TGTGCCACTCAAGGGCAAACCTACGAGCAGTACTTC. It translates to CATQGQTYEQYF.